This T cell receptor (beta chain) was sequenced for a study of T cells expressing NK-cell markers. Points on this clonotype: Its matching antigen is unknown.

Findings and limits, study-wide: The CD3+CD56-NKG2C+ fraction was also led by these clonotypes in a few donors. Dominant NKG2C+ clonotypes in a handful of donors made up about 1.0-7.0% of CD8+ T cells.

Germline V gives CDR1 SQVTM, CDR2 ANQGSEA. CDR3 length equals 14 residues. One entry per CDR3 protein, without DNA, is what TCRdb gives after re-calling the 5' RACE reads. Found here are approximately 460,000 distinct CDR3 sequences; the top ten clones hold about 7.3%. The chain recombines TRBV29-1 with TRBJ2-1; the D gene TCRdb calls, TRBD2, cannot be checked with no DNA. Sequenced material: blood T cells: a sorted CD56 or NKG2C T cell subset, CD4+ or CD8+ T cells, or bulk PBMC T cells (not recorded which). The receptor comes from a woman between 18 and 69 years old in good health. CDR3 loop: CSALSLAGGNEQFF.